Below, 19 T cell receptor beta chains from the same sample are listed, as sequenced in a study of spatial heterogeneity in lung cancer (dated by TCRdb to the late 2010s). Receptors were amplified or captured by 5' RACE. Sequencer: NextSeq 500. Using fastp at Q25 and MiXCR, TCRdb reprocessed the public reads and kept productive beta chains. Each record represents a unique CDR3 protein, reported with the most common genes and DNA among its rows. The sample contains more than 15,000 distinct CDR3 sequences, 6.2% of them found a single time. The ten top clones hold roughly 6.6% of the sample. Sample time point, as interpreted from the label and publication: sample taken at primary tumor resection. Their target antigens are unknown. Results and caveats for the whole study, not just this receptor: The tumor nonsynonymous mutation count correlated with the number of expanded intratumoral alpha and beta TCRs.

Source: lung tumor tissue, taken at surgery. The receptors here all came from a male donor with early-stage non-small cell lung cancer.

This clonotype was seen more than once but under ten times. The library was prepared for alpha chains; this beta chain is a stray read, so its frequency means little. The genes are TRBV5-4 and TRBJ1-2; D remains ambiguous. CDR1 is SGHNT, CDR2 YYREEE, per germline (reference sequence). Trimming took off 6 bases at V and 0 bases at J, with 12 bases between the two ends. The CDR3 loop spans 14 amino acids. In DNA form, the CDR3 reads TGTGCCAGCATGAGTACTACAGCTAACTATGGCTACACCTTC. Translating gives CASMSTTANYGYTF.

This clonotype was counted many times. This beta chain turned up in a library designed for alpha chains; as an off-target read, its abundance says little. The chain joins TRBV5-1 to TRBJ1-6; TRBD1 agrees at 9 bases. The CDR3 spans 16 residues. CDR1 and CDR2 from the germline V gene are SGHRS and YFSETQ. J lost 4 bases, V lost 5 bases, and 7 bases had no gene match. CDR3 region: CASRDTGTGYNSPLHF. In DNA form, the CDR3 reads TGCGCCAGCAGGGATACCGGGACAGGGTATAATTCACCCCTCCACTTT.

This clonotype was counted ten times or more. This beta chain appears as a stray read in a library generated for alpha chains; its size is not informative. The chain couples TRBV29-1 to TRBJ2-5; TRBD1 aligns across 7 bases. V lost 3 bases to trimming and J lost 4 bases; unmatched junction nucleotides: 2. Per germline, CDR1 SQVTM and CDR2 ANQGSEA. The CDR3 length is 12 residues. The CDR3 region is CSVETGLETQYF. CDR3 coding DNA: TGCAGCGTTGAGACAGGGCTAGAGACCCAGTACTTC.

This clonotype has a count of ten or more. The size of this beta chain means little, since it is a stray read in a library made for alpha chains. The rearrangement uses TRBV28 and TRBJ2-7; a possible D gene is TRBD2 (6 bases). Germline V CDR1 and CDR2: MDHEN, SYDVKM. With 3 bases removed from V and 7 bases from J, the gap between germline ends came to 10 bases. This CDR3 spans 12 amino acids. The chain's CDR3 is CASSLEGREQYF. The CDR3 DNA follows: TGTGCCAGCAGTTTGGAGGGACGGGAGCAGTACTTC.

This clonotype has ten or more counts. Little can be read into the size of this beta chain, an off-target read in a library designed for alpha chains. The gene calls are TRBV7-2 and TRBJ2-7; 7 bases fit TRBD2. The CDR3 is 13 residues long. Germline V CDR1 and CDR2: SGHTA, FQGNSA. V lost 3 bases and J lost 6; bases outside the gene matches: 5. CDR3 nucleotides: TGTGCCAGCAGCTTCGGACTAGAACGCGAGCAGTACTTC. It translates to CASSFGLEREQYF.

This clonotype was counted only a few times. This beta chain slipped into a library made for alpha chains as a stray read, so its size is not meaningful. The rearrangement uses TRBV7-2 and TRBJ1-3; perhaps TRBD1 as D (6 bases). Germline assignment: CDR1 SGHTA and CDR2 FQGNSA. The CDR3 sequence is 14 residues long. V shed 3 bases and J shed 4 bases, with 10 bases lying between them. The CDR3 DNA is TGTGCCAGCAGCTTCGACAGGCGGGGAAACACCATATATTTT. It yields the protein CASSFDRRGNTIYF.

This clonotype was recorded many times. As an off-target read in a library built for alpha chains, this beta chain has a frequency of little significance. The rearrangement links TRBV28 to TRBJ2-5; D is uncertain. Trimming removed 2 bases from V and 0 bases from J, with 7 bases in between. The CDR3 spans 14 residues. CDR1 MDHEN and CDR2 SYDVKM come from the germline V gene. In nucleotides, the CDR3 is TGTGCCAGCAGTTTACCGGTCCACCAAGAGACCCAGTACTTC. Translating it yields CASSLPVHQETQYF.

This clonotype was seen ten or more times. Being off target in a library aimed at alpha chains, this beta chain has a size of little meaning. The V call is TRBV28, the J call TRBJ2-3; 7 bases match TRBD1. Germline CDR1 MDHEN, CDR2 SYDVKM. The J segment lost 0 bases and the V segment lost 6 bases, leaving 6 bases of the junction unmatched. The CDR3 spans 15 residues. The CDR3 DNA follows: TGTGCCAGCAGACCCGGGACAGCTAGCACAGATACGCAGTATTTT. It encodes CASRPGTASTDTQYF.

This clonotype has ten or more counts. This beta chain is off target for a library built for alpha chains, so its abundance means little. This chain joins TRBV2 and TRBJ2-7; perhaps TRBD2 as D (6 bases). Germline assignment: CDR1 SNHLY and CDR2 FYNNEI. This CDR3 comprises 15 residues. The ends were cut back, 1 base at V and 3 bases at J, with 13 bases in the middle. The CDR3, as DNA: TGTGCCAGCAGTGAAGGGGGGGAAGGCCTCTACGAGCAGTACTTC. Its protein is CASSEGGEGLYEQYF.

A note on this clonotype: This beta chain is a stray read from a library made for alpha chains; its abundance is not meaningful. CDR3 sequence: CASSLAYGQPQHF. CDR3 coding DNA: TGTGCCAGCAGCTTAGCGTATGGCCAGCCCCAGCATTTT. The chain employs TRBV7-8 and TRBJ1-5; no reliable D call. The V end lost 0 bases, the J end lost 7 bases, and 7 bases lay between the germline ends. The germline gives CDR1 SGHVS, CDR2 FQNEAQ. This CDR3 region has 13 residues.

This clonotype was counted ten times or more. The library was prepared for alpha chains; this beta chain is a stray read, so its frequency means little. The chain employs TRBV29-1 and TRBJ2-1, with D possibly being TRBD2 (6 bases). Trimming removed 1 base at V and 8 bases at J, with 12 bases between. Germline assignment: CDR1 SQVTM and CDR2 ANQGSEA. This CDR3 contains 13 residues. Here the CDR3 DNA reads TGCAGCGTTGAAGGTCGACTAGAATATGAGCAGTTCTTC. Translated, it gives CSVEGRLEYEQFF.

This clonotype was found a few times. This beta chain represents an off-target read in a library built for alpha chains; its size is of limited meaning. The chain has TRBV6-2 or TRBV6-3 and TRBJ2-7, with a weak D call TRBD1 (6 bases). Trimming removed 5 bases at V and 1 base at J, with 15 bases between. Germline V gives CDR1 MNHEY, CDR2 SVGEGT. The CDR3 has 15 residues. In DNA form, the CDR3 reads TGTGCCAGCAGTCGCGCGGCGACAGGTTCCTACGAGCAGTACTTC. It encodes CASSRAATGSYEQYF.

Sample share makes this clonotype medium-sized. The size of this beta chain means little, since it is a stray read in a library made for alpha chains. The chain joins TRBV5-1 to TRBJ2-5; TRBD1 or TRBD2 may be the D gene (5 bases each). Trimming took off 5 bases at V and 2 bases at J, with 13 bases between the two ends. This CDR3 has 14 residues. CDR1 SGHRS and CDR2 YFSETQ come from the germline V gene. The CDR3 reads CASRRDLEQETQYF. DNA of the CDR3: TGCGCCAGCAGAAGGGACCTAGAACAAGAGACCCAGTACTTC.

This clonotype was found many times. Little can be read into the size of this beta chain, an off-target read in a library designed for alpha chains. The CDR3 loop reads CASSEGQIQETQYF. DNA for the CDR3: TGTGCCAGCAGTGAGGGACAGATCCAAGAGACCCAGTACTTC. This rearrangement joins TRBV6-1 to TRBJ2-5, with 7 bases fitting TRBD1. CDR3 length equals 14 residues. Unmatched junction bases numbered 2, after V lost 3 bases and J lost 1 base. Germline assignment: CDR1 MNHNS and CDR2 SASEGT.

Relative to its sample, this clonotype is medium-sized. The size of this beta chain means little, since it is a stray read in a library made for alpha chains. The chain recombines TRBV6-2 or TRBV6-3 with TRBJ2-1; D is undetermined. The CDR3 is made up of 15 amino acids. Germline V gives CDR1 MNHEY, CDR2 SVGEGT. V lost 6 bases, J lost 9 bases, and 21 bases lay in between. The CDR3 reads CASSMNRILRGEQFF. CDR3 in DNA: TGTGCCAGCAGCATGAATAGAATCTTGAGAGGTGAGCAGTTCTTC.

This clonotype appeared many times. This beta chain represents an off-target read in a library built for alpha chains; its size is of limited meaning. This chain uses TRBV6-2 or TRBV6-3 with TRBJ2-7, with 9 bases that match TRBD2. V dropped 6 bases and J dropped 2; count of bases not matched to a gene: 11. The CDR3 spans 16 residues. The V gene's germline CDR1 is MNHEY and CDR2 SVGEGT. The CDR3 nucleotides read TGTGCCAGCAGCTCTTTTGGTCTAGCGGGGCCCTACGAGCAGTACTTC. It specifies CASSSFGLAGPYEQYF.

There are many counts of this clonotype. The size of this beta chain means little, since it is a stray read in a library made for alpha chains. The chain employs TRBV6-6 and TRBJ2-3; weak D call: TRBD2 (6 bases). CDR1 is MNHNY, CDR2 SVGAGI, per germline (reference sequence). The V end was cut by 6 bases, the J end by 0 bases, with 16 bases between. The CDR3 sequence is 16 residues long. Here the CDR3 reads CASSHTRGASTDTQYF. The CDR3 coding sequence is TGTGCCAGCAGCCATACGCGGGGAGCTAGCACAGATACGCAGTATTTT.

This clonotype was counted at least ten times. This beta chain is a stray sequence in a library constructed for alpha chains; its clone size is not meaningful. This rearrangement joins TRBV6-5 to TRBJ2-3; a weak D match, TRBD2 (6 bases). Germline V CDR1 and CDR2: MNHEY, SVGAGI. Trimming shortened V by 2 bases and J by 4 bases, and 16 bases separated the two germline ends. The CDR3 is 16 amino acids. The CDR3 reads CASSYTLGGVADTQYF. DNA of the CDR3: TGTGCCAGCAGTTACACACTGGGCGGGGTGGCAGATACGCAGTATTTT.

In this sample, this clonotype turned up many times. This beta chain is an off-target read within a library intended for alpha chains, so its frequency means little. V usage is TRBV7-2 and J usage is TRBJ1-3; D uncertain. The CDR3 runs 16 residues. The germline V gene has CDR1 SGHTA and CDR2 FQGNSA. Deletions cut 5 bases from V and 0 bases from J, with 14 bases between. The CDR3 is CASSTQPLNSGNTIYF. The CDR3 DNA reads TGTGCCAGCAGCACGCAGCCCTTAAACTCTGGAAACACCATATATTTT.